One sample yielded the 6 T cell receptor beta chains listed below, sequenced in a study of blood T cell repertoires in COVID-19. Using immunoSEQ multiplex PCR, the repertoire was profiled, and TCRdb retains in-frame clones only, with some absent. The sample lists some 400,000 clones; about 90% were seen once. Sequenced material: peripheral blood. Every receptor here comes from a woman in her thirties with COVID-19, enrolled during active disease.

The genes are TRBV6-5 and TRBJ2-1, with D possibly matching TRBD2 (6 bases). Looked up from germline, CDR1 is MNHEY and CDR2 is SVGAGI. There are 16 residues in the CDR3. The V and J ends lost 0 bases and 7 bases respectively, with 16 bases between them. The CDR3 here is CASSYSAGTLQNEQFF. The CDR3 DNA reads as TGTGCCAGCAGTTACTCCGCCGGGACTCTACAAAATGAGCAGTTCTTC.

The gene calls are TRBV28 and TRBJ1-1, with D uncertain. Trimming removed 5 bases from V and 2 bases from J, with 3 bases in between. This CDR3 comprises 11 residues. Germline V CDR1 and CDR2: MDHEN, SYDVKM. CDR3 coding DNA: TGTGCCAGCAGTATAAACACTGAAGCTTTCTTT. It yields the protein CASSINTEAFF.

The V and J genes are TRBV10-3 and TRBJ2-2; 9 bases match TRBD2. V gave up 6 bases and J gave up 4 bases; unmatched junction bases: 15. Germline V gene lookup returns CDR1 ENHRY and CDR2 SYGVKD. The CDR3 sequence is 18 residues long. CDR3 amino acids: CAISHSGSLVVSTGELFF. The CDR3 coding sequence is TGTGCCATCAGCCATAGCGGGAGTCTCGTGGTAAGCACCGGGGAGCTGTTTTTT.

The V gene is TRBV10-3, the J gene TRBJ2-7; 11 nucleotides agree with TRBD1. J lost 2 bases, V lost 8 bases, and 11 bases had no gene match. The CDR3 has 16 residues. The germline CDR1 and CDR2 sequences are ENHRY and SYGVKD. CDR3: CAIDGGQGAITYEQYF. The CDR3 DNA follows: TGTGCCATCGATGGTGGACAGGGGGCGATAACCTACGAGCAGTACTTC.

The chain joins TRBV29-1 to TRBJ1-4; 8 bases map to TRBD1. The V and J ends lost 5 bases and 2 bases, in that order; junction bases with no gene match: 10. CDR1 SQVTM and CDR2 ANQGSEA come from the germline V gene. CDR3 size: 16 residues. CDR3 nucleotide sequence: TGCAGCGTTCGGGACAGGTTTTTCGGGACTAATGAAAAACTGTTTTTT. This codes for CSVRDRFFGTNEKLFF.

There are a few counts of this clone. The chain uses TRBV2 and TRBJ2-1; 11 nucleotides match TRBD2. Germline CDR1 SNHLY, CDR2 FYNNEI. The length of the CDR3 is 15 residues. V was clipped by 5 bases and J by 7 bases; unmatched bases: 7. Written as DNA, the CDR3 is TGTGCCAGCAGTAATCTAGCGGGAGGCCTGAATGAGCAGTTCTTC. Its translation: CASSNLAGGLNEQFF.